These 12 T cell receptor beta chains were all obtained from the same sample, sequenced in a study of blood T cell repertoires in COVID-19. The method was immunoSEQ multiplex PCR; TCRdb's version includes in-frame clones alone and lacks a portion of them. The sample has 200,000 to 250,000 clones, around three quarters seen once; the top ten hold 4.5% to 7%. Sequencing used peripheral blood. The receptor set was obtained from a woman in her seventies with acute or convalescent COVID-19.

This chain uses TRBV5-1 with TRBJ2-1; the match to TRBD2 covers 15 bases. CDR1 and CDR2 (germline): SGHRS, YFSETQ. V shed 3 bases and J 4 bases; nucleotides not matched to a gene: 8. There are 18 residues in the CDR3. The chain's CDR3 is CASSWGLAGGIRYNEQFF. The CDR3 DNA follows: TGCGCCAGCAGCTGGGGACTAGCGGGAGGAATAAGGTACAATGAGCAGTTCTTC.

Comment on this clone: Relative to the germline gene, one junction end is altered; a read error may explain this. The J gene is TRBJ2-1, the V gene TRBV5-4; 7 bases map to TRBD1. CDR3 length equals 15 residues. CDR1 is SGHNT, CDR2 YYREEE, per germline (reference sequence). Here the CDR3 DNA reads TGTGCCAGCAGTTTGGGACAGACTTCCTACAATGAGCAGTTCTTC. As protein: CASSLGQTSYNEQFF.

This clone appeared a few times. CDR3 nucleotides: TGTGCCAGTTACACCAGCAACAGGGGCACTGAAGCTTTCTTT. Its protein is CASYTSNRGTEAFF. This chain links TRBV28 with TRBJ1-1; TRBD1 matches 7 bases. J was trimmed by 4 bases and V by 9 bases; bases with no gene match: 11. Germline loops: CDR1 MDHEN, CDR2 SYDVKM. CDR3 length: 14 residues. Based on the CDR3 plus reference TRBV28 and TRBJ1-1, the full variable domain is DVKVTQSSRYLVKRTGEKVFLECVQDMDHENMFWYRQDPGLGLRLIYFSYDVKMKEKGDIPEGYSVSREKKERFSLILESASTNQTSMYLCASYTSNRGTEAFFGQGTRLTVV.

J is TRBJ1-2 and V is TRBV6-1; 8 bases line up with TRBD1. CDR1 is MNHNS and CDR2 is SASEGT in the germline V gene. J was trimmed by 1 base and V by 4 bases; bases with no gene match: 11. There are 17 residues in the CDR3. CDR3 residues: CASSAQGDSFFNYGYTF. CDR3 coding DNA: TGTGCCAGCAGTGCACAGGGGGATTCATTCTTTAACTATGGCTACACCTTC.

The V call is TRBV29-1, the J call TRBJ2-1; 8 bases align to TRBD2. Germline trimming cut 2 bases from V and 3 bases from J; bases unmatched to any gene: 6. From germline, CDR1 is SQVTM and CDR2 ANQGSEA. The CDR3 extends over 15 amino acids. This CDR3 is CSVESAGESYNEQFF. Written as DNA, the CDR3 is TGCAGCGTTGAATCAGCGGGAGAGAGCTACAATGAGCAGTTCTTC.

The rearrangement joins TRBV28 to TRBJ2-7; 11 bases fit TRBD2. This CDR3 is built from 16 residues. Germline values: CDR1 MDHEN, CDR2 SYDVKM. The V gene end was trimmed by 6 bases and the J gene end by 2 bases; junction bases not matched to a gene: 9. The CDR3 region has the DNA TGTGCCAGCAGCTCACCGATAGCGGGAGGGCCCTACGAGCAGTACTTC. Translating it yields CASSSPIAGGPYEQYF.

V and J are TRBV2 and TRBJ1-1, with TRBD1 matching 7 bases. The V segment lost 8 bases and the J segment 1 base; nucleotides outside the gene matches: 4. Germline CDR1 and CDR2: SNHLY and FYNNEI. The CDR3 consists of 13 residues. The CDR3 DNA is TGTGCCAGCCGCAGACAGGGGAACACTGAAGCTTTCTTT. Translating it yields CASRRQGNTEAFF.

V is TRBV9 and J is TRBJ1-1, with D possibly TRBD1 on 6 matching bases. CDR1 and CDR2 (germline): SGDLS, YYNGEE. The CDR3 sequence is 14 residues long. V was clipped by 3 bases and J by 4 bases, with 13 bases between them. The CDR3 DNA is TGTGCCAGCAGCGATGAGACAGGTCCCACTGAAGCTTTCTTT. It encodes CASSDETGPTEAFF.

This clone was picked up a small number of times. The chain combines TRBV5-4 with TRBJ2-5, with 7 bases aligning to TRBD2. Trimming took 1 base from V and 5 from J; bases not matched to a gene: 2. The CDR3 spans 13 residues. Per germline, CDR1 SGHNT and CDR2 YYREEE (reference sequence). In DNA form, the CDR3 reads TGTGCCAGCAGCTTGCGGGGGGAGGAGACCCAGTACTTC. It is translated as CASSLRGEETQYF.

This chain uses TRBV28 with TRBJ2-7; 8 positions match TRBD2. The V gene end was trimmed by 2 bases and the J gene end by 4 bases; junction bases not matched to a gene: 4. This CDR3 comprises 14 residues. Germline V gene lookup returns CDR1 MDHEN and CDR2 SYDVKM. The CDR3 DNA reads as TGTGCCAGCAGTTTAAGCGGGGGCTGGTACGAGCAGTACTTC. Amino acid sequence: CASSLSGGWYEQYF.

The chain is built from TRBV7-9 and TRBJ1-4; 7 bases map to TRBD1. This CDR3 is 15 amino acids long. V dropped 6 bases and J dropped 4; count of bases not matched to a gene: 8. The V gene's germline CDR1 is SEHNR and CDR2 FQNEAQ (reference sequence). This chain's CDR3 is CASSIGQDLNEKLFF. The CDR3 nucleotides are TGTGCCAGCAGTATTGGACAGGACCTTAATGAAAAACTGTTTTTT.

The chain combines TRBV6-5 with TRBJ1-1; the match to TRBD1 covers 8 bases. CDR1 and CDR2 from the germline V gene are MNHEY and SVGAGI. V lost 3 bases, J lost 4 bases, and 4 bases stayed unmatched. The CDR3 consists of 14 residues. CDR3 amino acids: CASSYDRGGTEAFF. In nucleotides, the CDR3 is TGTGCCAGCAGTTATGACAGGGGTGGCACTGAAGCTTTCTTT.